This TCR beta chain was found in a study of blood T cell repertoires in COVID-19 (dated by TCRdb to the early 2020s). Background for the entire study: Samples covering the acute and convalescent phases of COVID-19 were provided by collaborators in the United States, Italy and Spain. The prospective study material was composed of cDNA or gDNA derived from T cells, B-cell-depleted T cells, or PBMCs. Subjects who had been exposed to COVID-19, were actively infected with it, or had recovered from it provided the deeply sampled blood TCRbeta repertoires that made up the dataset. The repertoires were released in a freely available public database meant as a resource for research on the immune response to SARS-CoV-2. The samples were drawn from the first 160 participants of the ongoing ImmuneRACE study and from more than 1,000 subjects provided by 6 global collaborators. Sample metadata almost always included a de-identified subject ID, COVID-19 status, age in years and sex. Where available, HLA class I and class II types were taken from metadata supplied by the sample provider and were not determined by assay-based typing.

With regard to this clone: Its antigen remains unidentified. There are no base qualities to consult, and no much larger clone falls within one base.

TCRbeta CDR3 regions were amplified from genomic DNA using the immunoSEQ Assay, a bias-controlled multiplex PCR. The paper's data handling went like this. The number of nucleated cells in each sample was estimated by amplification of reference gene primers within the assay. To quantify the absolute abundance of each unique TCRbeta CDR3 rearrangement, sequence reads were collapsed and filtered. For each sample, productive Simpson clonality was calculated as the square root of Simpson's diversity index over productive rearrangements. The table comes from immuneACCESS by way of TCRdb, which keeps in-frame sequences with V and J called. Part of the clones is missing from these tables; in studies checked, under half for an unresolved V gene and the rest for unknown reasons. That table furnishes V, J and clone size, whereas the DNA furnished D and trimming. The sample has 150,000 or so clones on record, about four fifths of them singletons. The ten largest clones add up to approximately 7.7% of the sample.

A second Seattle source provided samples from volunteer blood donors who had recovered from COVID-19. Collaborating institutions collected whole blood in K2EDTA tubes following their own protocols. For TCRbeta analysis, collaborator samples were shipped as frozen whole blood, as isolated PBMCs, or as DNA extracted from either sample type. The full study reports these points: Clinical and demographic metadata were provided uncurated, with the amount varying by source and participant.

V lost 5 bases and J lost 6 bases, and the count of bases not matched to a germline gene is 9. Via the germline V gene, CDR1 is SGHVS and CDR2 FQNEAQ. Reading from cysteine to phenylalanine, the CDR3 counts 17 amino acids. Here the CDR3 DNA is all that survives: 51 bases in frame from base 1. The TCR originated in a man aged 35 to 55 who had recovered from COVID-19. The sample consisted of peripheral blood. The chain joins TRBV7-8 to TRBJ2-1; 14 nucleotides in the junction match TRBD2. The DNA sequence is given as TGTGCCAGCAGCCCTAGGGCCGGACTAGCGGGGGGCAATGAGCAGTTCTTC. It translates as CASSPRAGLAGGNEQFF.